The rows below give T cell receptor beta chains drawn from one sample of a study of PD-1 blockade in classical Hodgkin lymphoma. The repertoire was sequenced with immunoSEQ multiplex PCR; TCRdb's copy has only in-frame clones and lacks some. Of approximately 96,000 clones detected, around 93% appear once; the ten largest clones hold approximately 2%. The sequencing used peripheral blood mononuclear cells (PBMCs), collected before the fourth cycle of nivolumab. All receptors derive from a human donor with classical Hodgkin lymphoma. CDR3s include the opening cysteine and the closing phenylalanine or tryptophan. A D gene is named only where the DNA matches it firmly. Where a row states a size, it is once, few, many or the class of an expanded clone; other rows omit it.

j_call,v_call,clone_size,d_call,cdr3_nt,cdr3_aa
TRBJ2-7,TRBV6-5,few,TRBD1,TGTGCCAGCAGTCGGACCGGGACAGGGCTCTACGAGCAGTACTTC,CASSRTGTGLYEQYF
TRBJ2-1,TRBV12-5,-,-,TGTGCTAGTGGTTTGGTAGGCCGGGTAGAGCAGTTCTTC,CASGLVGRVEQFF
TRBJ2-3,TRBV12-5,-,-,TGTGCTAGCCAAGGTGGGCGCGTGACAGATACGCAGTATTTT,CASQGGRVTDTQYF
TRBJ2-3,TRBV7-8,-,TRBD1,TGTGCCAGCAGCCGCCTTCGGGGACAGGGGGTCGATACGCAGTATTTT,CASSRLRGQGVDTQYF
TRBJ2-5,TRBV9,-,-,TGTGCCAGCAGCGTCGGGGGTCTAGAGACCCAGTACTTC,CASSVGGLETQYF
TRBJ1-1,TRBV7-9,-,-,TGTGCCAGCAGCTTAGGAGGTACAGAGAATAGTAAAGCTTTCTTT,CASSLGGTENSKAFF
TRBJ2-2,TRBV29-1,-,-,TGCAGCGTAAAAATGGGGGACCAGCCCAGCACCGGGGAGCTGTTTTTT,CSVKMGDQPSTGELFF
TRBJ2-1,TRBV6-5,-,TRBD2,TGTGCCAGCAGTCCGCTAGCGGGAGGGAATGAGCAGTTCTTC,CASSPLAGGNEQFF
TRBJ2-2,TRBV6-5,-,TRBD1,TGTGCCACTTCCCGCGGGACAGGGAACACCGGGGAGCTGTTTTTT,CATSRGTGNTGELFF
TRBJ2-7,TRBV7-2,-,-,TGTGCCAGCAGCTTAGTCCCACTAGAGGGCGAGCAGTACTTC,CASSLVPLEGEQYF
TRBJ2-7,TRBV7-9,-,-,TGTGCCAGCAGCTTAGCTGGGGGCGAGCAGTACTTC,CASSLAGGEQYF
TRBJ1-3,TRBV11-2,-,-,TGTGCCAGCAGCTTTGGGGTTGAAGCTGGAAACACCATATATTTT,CASSFGVEAGNTIYF
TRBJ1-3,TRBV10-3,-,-,TGTGCCATCAGGGACAGTTCTGGAAACACCATATATTTT,CAIRDSSGNTIYF
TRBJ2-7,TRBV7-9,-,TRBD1,TGTGCCAGCAGCCAGCTGGGACAGGGAAGCTACGAGCAGTACTTC,CASSQLGQGSYEQYF
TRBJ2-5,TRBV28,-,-,TGTGCCAGCAGTTCGCCCCCCCAGCAAGAGACCCAGTACTTC,CASSSPPQQETQYF
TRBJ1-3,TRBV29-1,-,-,TGCAGCGTTGGCGGCAGGGGTGGAAACACCATATATTTT,CSVGGRGGNTIYF
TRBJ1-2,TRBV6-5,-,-,TGTGCCAGCAGTCGTAGACAGGATTATGGCTACACCTTC,CASSRRQDYGYTF
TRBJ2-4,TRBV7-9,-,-,TGTGCCAGCAGCGCCCCGCAGACCGGTTTTGGGCAAAACATTCAGTACTTC,CASSAPQTGFGQNIQYF
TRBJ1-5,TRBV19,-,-,TGTGCCAGTAGTATCTCAGGGGAGAGCAATCAGCCCCAGCATTTT,CASSISGESNQPQHF
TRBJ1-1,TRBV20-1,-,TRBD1,TGCAGTGCTGGGGACAGGGCTGAAGCTTTCTTT,CSAGDRAEAFF
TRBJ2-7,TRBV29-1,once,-,TGCAGCGTTGAGAGCGGGACACCCTACGAGCAGTACTTC,CSVESGTPYEQYF
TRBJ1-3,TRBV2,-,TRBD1,TGTGCCAGCAGGACAGGGAGTACGGGAAACACCATATATTTT,CASRTGSTGNTIYF
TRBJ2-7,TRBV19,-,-,TGTGCCAGTAGTATTCGACAGCGAGCCTACGAGCAGTACTTC,CASSIRQRAYEQYF